The 5 T cell receptor beta chains listed next were all sequenced from one sample in a study of blood T cell repertoires in COVID-19. Profiling relied on immunoSEQ multiplex PCR, and the TCRdb table lists in-frame clones only, not all of them. The repertoire has around 260,000 clones, 80% to 90% of them found once; the top ten carry roughly 10%. Sequenced input: peripheral blood. These receptors were taken from a woman between 65 and 79 years old with COVID-19, enrolled during active disease.

CDR3 bases: TGTGCCATCAGTGACCAAACCCTCGTATTACAGGGGGCGCGAGGCTACACCTTC. Translating it yields CAISDQTLVLQGARGYTF. The rearrangement uses TRBV10-3 and TRBJ1-2, with TRBD1 matching 9 bases. J gave up 8 bases and V 3 bases, and 19 bases lay outside the gene matches. The CDR3 loop spans 18 amino acids. Germline CDR1 reads ENHRY; CDR2 reads SYGVKD.

The chain combines TRBV6-2 or TRBV6-3 with TRBJ2-3; tentative D call: TRBD1 (5 bases). Germline assignment: CDR1 MNHEY and CDR2 SVGEGT. Between the trimmed V and J ends, which lost 0 bases and 6 bases, there was a span of 7 bases. The CDR3 has 13 amino acids. CDR3 protein: CASSYSAGDTQYF. CDR3 DNA sequence: TGTGCCAGCAGTTACTCGGCAGGGGATACGCAGTATTTT.

This chain links TRBV29-1 with TRBJ2-1; TRBD1 agrees at 9 bases. Germline CDR1 and CDR2: SQVTM and ANQGSEA. The CDR3 loop spans 15 amino acids. J gave up 5 bases and V 0 bases, and 5 bases lay outside the gene matches. DNA for the CDR3: TGCAGCGTTGAAGACTGGGGACAGGGTAACAATGAGCAGTTCTTC. This sequence encodes CSVEDWGQGNNEQFF.

This chain uses TRBV7-2 with TRBJ2-7; TRBD2 agrees at 7 bases. Germline-derived CDR1 and CDR2 are SGHTA and FQGNSA. The CDR3 consists of 15 residues. The V gene end was trimmed by 3 bases and the J gene end by 4 bases; junction bases not matched to a gene: 9. CDR3 loop: CASSFEGGLSYEQYF. The CDR3 region has the DNA TGTGCCAGCAGCTTCGAGGGAGGGCTTTCGTACGAGCAGTACTTC. The whole variable domain, remainder taken from reference TRBV7-2 and TRBJ2-7, is GAGVSQSPSNKVTEKGKDVELRCDPISGHTALYWYRQSLGQGLEFLIYFQGNSAPDKSGLPSDRFSAERTGGSVSTLTIQRTQQEDSAVYLCASSFEGGLSYEQYFGPGTRLTVT.

CDR3 coding DNA: TGTGCCAGCAGCCAAGGTGGGACTAGCGGGAGTTATACGCAGTATTTT. Its translation: CASSQGGTSGSYTQYF. This rearrangement joins TRBV3-1 (or the pseudogene TRBV3-2) to TRBJ2-3, with 14 bases aligning to TRBD2. CDR1 LGHDT and CDR2 YNNKEL come from the germline V gene (reference sequence). The V and J ends lost 1 base and 7 bases, in that order; junction bases with no gene match: 4. This CDR3 comprises 16 residues.